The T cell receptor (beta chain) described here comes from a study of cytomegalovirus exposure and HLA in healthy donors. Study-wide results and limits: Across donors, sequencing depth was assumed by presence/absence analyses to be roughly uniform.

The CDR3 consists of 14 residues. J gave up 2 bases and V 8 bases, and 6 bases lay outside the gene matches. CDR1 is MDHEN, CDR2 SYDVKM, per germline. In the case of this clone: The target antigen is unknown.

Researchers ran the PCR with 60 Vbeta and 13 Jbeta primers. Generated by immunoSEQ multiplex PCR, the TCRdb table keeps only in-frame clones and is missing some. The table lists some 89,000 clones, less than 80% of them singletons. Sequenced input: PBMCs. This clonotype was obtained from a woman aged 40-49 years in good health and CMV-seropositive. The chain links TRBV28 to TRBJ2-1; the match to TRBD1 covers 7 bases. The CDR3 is CASRDSGPYNEQFF. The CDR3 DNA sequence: TGTGCCAGCCGGGACAGCGGACCCTACAATGAGCAGTTCTTC.